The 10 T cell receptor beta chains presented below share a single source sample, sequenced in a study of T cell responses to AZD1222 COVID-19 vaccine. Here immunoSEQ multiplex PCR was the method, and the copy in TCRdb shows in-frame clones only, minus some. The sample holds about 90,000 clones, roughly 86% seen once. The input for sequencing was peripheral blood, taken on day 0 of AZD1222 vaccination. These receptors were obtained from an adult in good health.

The CDR3 DNA reads TGTGCCAGCAATAGCGGCTCTGGGGCCAACGTCCTGACTTTC. Translation gives CASNSGSGANVLTF. This chain links TRBV28 with TRBJ2-6, with D tentatively TRBD2 (6 bases). Germline CDR1 is MDHEN and CDR2 is SYDVKM. The CDR3 covers 14 residues. Trimming shortened V by 7 bases and J by 0 bases, and 7 bases separated the two germline ends.

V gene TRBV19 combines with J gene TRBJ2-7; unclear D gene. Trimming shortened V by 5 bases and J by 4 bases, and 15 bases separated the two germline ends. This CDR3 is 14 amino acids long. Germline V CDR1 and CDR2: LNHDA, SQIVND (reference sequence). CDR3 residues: CASSSQIGPYEQYF. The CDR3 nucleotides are TGTGCCAGTAGTTCGCAAATCGGGCCTTACGAGCAGTACTTC.

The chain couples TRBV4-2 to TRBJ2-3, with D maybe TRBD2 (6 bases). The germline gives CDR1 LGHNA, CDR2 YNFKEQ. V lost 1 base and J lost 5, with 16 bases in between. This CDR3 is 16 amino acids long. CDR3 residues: CASSQVGAGRGDTQYF. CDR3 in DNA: TGTGCCAGCAGCCAAGTAGGGGCGGGGCGGGGAGATACGCAGTATTTT.

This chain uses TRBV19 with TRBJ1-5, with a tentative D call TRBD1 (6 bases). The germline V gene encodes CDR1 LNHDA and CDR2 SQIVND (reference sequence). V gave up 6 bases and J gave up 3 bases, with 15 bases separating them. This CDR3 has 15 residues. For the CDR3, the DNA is TGTGCCAGTAGCCCTACAGGGAATCCCAATCAGCCCCAGCATTTT. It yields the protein CASSPTGNPNQPQHF.

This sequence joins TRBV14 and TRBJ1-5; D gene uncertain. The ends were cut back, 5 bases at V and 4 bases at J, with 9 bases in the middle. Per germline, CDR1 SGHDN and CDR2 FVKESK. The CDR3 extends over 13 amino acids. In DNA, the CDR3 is TGTGCCAGCAGCATCGACGGTAATCAGCCCCAGCATTTT. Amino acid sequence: CASSIDGNQPQHF.

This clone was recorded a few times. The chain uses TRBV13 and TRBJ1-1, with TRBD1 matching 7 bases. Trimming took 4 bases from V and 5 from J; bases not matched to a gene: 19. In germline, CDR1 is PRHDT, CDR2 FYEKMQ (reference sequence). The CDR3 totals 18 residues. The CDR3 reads CASSSENRFDRVPTEAFF. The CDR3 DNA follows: TGTGCCAGCAGCTCCGAAAACCGGTTCGACAGGGTCCCTACTGAAGCTTTCTTT.

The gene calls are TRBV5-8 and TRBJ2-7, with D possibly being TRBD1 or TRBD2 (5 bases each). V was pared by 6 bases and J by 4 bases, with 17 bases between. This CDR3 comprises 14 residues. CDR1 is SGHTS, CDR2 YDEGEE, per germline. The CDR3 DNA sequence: TGTGCCAGCACTGGGACCGGCCTTGCGTACGAGCAGTACTTC. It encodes CASTGTGLAYEQYF.

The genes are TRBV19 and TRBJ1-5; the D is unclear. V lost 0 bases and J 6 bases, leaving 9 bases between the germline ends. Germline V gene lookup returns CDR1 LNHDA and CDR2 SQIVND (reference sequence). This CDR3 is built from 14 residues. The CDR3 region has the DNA TGTGCCAGTAGTATAGAAGGGTCGGGTCAGCCCCAGCATTTT. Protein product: CASSIEGSGQPQHF.

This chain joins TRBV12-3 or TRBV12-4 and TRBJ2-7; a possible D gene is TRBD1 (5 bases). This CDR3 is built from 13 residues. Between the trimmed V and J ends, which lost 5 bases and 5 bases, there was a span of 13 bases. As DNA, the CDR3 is TGTGCCAGCAGTCCCCAGGGTTTCCACGAGCAGTACTTC. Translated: CASSPQGFHEQYF.

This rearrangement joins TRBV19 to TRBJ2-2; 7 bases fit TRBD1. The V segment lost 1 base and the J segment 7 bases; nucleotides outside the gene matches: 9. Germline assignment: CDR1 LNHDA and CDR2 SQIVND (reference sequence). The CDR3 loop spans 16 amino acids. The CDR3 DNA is TGTGCCAGTAGTATAGTCAGGGGGTCTGGGAGCGGGGAGCTGTTTTTT. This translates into CASSIVRGSGSGELFF.